This TCR beta chain is drawn from a study of radiotherapy plus CTLA-4 blockade in lung cancer. Deletions cut 3 bases from V and 5 bases from J, with 17 bases between. CDR1 is SNHLY and CDR2 is FYNNEI in the germline V gene. This CDR3 is built from 15 residues. Turning to this clone: The antigen remains unidentified.

TCRdb's copy holds only in-frame clones and misses some; the assay was immunoSEQ multiplex PCR. Among 90,000 to 100,000 clones listed, about four fifths were seen once. Findings and limits, study-wide: Tumor-derived TCR clones expanded in blood after radiotherapy plus ipilimumab.

The source is a human donor with non-small cell lung cancer who had a partial response to radiotherapy plus ipilimumab. Some clones in this sample may be carry-over from other donors' samples. V usage is TRBV2 and J usage is TRBJ2-7; tentative D call: TRBD2 (6 bases). The sample in question was peripheral blood, obtained from a patient treated with radiotherapy plus ipilimumab. The CDR3 loop is CASSDAGLRSNEQYF. CDR3 bases: TGTGCCAGCAGTGACGCGGGACTTAGGTCTAACGAGCAGTACTTC.